Each of the 6 T cell receptor beta chains below was sequenced from the same sample in a study of PD-L1 blockade in urothelial cancer. Sequenced by immunoSEQ multiplex PCR; TCRdb stores in-frame clones only, minus some. The sample yields about 32,000 clones, around 87% seen once. This specimen was PBMCs, taken around atezolizumab (anti-PD-L1) treatment. These receptors were taken from a man aged 45-60 years with urothelial cancer.

The gene calls are TRBV5-6 and TRBJ2-5; 9 positions match TRBD1. Germline V gives CDR1 SGHDT, CDR2 YYEEEE. J lost 5 bases, V lost 3 bases, and 2 bases had no gene match. The CDR3 runs 13 residues. CDR3 in amino acids: CASSYRGLETQYF. In DNA, the CDR3 is TGTGCCAGCAGCTACAGGGGGCTGGAGACCCAGTACTTC.

The V call is TRBV11-2, the J call TRBJ2-1; TRBD2 agrees at 8 bases. After removal of 2 bases from V and 7 bases from J, the junction contained 10 bases not matched to a gene. CDR1 and CDR2 from the germline V gene are SGHAT and FQNNGV. CDR3 size: 16 residues. The CDR3 sequence is CASSLIRGGRGNEQFF. CDR3 sequence (DNA): TGTGCCAGCAGCTTAATCCGGGGGGGGCGGGGTAATGAGCAGTTCTTC.

V gene TRBV7-2 combines with J gene TRBJ2-1; D possibly corresponds to TRBD1 (6 bases). Germline CDR1 reads SGHTA; CDR2 reads FQGNSA. The CDR3 runs 13 residues. V dropped 5 bases and J dropped 6 bases, with 11 bases sitting between them. The CDR3 DNA sequence: TGTGCCAGCAGCCCAATAGGGGGCAATGAGCAGTTCTTC. It codes for CASSPIGGNEQFF. Complete variable domain (other parts from reference TRBV7-2 and TRBJ2-1): GAGVSQSPSNKVTEKGKDVELRCDPISGHTALYWYRQSLGQGLEFLIYFQGNSAPDKSGLPSDRFSAERTGGSVSTLTIQRTQQEDSAVYLCASSPIGGNEQFFGPGTRLTVL.

The gene calls are TRBV5-4 and TRBJ2-7; D uncertain. Germline V gene data show CDR1 as SGHNT and CDR2 as YYREEE (reference sequence). V was pared by 4 bases and J by 0 bases, with 8 bases between. The CDR3 is 13 residues long. CDR3 residues: CASSPSDSYEQYF. The CDR3 DNA follows: TGTGCCAGCAGCCCCAGTGACTCCTACGAGCAGTACTTC. Full variable domain (remainder filled in from reference TRBV5-4 and TRBJ2-7): ETGVTQSPTHLIKTRGQQVTLRCSSQSGHNTVSWYQQALGQGPQFIFQYYREEENGRGNFPPRFSGLQFPNYSSELNVNALELDDSALYLCASSPSDSYEQYFGPGTRLTVT.

The chain employs TRBV21-1 and TRBJ1-1; the table's D call TRBD1 went unverified against the DNA. TRBV21-1 is recorded as a pseudogene. The CDR3 sequence is 16 residues long. CDR3 loop: CASSKRQAVGNTEAFF. The CDR3 DNA sequence: TGTGCCAGCAGCAAAAGACAGGCCGTAGGGAACACTGAAGCTTTCTTT.

The chain employs TRBV7-3 and TRBJ2-3, with 8 bases fitting TRBD1. Germline CDR1 and CDR2: SGHTA and FQGTGA. The CDR3 loop spans 15 amino acids. V gave up 5 bases and J gave up 0 bases; unmatched junction bases: 4. CDR3 DNA sequence: TGTGCCAGCAGCCAAGACAGGGGTAGCACAGATACGCAGTATTTT. This sequence encodes CASSQDRGSTDTQYF.